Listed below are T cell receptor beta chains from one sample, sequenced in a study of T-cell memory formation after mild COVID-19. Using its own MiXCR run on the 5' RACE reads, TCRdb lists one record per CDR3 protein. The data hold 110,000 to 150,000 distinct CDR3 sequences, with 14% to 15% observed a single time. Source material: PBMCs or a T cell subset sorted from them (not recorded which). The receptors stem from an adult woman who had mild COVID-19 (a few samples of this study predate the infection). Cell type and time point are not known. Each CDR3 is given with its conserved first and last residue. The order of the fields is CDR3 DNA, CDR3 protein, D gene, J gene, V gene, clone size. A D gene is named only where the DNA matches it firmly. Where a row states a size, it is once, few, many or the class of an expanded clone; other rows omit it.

DNA: TGTGCCAGCAGTGACGGGCAGGACACAGATACGCAGTATTTT
CDR3: CASSDGQDTDTQYF
D: -
J: TRBJ2-3
V: TRBV6-4
size: -

DNA: TGTGCCATCCGAGGGGACGGATCCTACGAGCAGTACTTC
CDR3: CAIRGDGSYEQYF
D: -
J: TRBJ2-7
V: TRBV10-3
size: few

DNA: TGTGCCAGCAGTCCCCGGGACAGGAACACTGAAGCTTTCTTT
CDR3: CASSPRDRNTEAFF
D: TRBD1
J: TRBJ1-1
V: TRBV6-5
size: -

DNA: TGTGCCAGCAGCTCGAACTGGGGATGGGGCGAGCAGTACTTC
CDR3: CASSSNWGWGEQYF
D: -
J: TRBJ2-7
V: TRBV7-9
size: few

DNA: TGCGCCAGCAGCCAAAAACCACCGGACGTTTATGAAAAACTGTTTTTT
CDR3: CASSQKPPDVYEKLFF
D: -
J: TRBJ1-4
V: TRBV4-3
size: -

DNA: TGTGCCAGCAGCGTAGACGCCGGGACAGGGTCCGAGCAGTACTTC
CDR3: CASSVDAGTGSEQYF
D: TRBD1
J: TRBJ2-7
V: TRBV9
size: many

DNA: TGTGCCAGCAGCTTAGTAGGATCCGAGCAGTACTTC
CDR3: CASSLVGSEQYF
D: -
J: TRBJ2-7
V: TRBV7-6
size: -

DNA: TGTGCCACCAGTGACACGACCTCCTTATACAATGAGCAGTTCTTC
CDR3: CATSDTTSLYNEQFF
D: -
J: TRBJ2-1
V: TRBV24-1
size: few

DNA: TGTGCCAGCAGCTTAATCACAGGGAATCAGCCCCAGCATTTT
CDR3: CASSLITGNQPQHF
D: -
J: TRBJ1-5
V: TRBV5-6
size: few

DNA: TGCGCCAGCAGCCAAGTTAGCGGGGTCGGTGAGCAGTTCTTC
CDR3: CASSQVSGVGEQFF
D: TRBD2
J: TRBJ2-1
V: TRBV4-1
size: -

DNA: TGTGCCACCAGTCTGGCTAGCGGGCCCATCGGTGAGCAGTTCTTC
CDR3: CATSLASGPIGEQFF
D: TRBD2
J: TRBJ2-1
V: TRBV24-1
size: -

DNA: TGTGCCAGCAGTTTAGCGGGGCCCACAGATACGCAGTATTTT
CDR3: CASSLAGPTDTQYF
D: -
J: TRBJ2-3
V: TRBV12-3/TRBV12-4
size: many

DNA: TGTGCCTGGAGTTACCCGGGACAGGGGGAGGACACCGGGGAGCTGTTTTTT
CDR3: CAWSYPGQGEDTGELFF
D: TRBD1
J: TRBJ2-2
V: TRBV30
size: -

DNA: TGTGCCAGCAGCCAAGAGACTGAGACAGGGTTCACAGATACGCAGTATTTT
CDR3: CASSQETETGFTDTQYF
D: TRBD1
J: TRBJ2-3
V: TRBV4-2
size: few

DNA: TGTGCCAGCCGTCCGATACCGGTAGCGGATTACAATGAGCAGTTCTTC
CDR3: CASRPIPVADYNEQFF
D: -
J: TRBJ2-1
V: TRBV6-4
size: -

DNA: TGTGCCAGCAGTTACCAACAGGGGGCCGGGGAGCTGTTTTTT
CDR3: CASSYQQGAGELFF
D: TRBD1
J: TRBJ2-2
V: TRBV6-5
size: few

DNA: TGTGCCAGCACACTAGGACTAGCGGGAGGGGAGAGCACCTACGAGCAGTACTTC
CDR3: CASTLGLAGGESTYEQYF
D: TRBD2
J: TRBJ2-7
V: TRBV12-3/TRBV12-4
size: -

DNA: TGCGCCAGCAGCCCGGAGAGCAATGAGCAGTTCTTC
CDR3: CASSPESNEQFF
D: -
J: TRBJ2-1
V: TRBV4-1
size: few

DNA: TGTGCCAGCGTAGGGACAGATATCTACGAGCAGTACTTC
CDR3: CASVGTDIYEQYF
D: TRBD1
J: TRBJ2-7
V: TRBV6-5
size: few

DNA: TGCAGTGCTAGGGTGCAGGGGTCCTACGAGCAGTACTTC
CDR3: CSARVQGSYEQYF
D: -
J: TRBJ2-7
V: TRBV20-1
size: few

DNA: TGTGCCAGCAGCAGTCACTCCGGGACAAAGTACGAGCAGTACTTC
CDR3: CASSSHSGTKYEQYF
D: -
J: TRBJ2-7
V: TRBV6-6
size: -

DNA: TGCGCCAGCAGCTTGGAGGCAGAGAGCCAAGAGACCCAGTACTTC
CDR3: CASSLEAESQETQYF
D: -
J: TRBJ2-5
V: TRBV5-1
size: few

DNA: TGTGCCAGCAGCTTGTTGAGGAAAGAGACCCAGTACTTC
CDR3: CASSLLRKETQYF
D: -
J: TRBJ2-5
V: TRBV7-9
size: -

DNA: TGTGCCTGGAGTGGGGCAGGTGGAGAAGCTTTCTTT
CDR3: CAWSGAGGEAFF
D: -
J: TRBJ1-1
V: TRBV30
size: few

DNA: TGCGCCAGCAGCTTGGGAGCTAGCGGGAGCAATGAGCAGTTCTTC
CDR3: CASSLGASGSNEQFF
D: TRBD2
J: TRBJ2-1
V: TRBV5-1
size: many

DNA: TGTGCCTGGAGCCGGGGGGGCTACACCTTC
CDR3: CAWSRGGYTF
D: -
J: TRBJ1-2
V: TRBV30
size: -

DNA: TGTGCCAGCAGCCAAGATGAAGTTGGGACTAGCGGGAGGAGACAAGAGACCCAGTACTTC
CDR3: CASSQDEVGTSGRRQETQYF
D: TRBD2
J: TRBJ2-5
V: TRBV3-1
size: -

DNA: TGCGCCAGCAGCCAAGGACACAGTTTATCGAGGAACGAGCAGTACTTC
CDR3: CASSQGHSLSRNEQYF
D: -
J: TRBJ2-7
V: TRBV4-3
size: few

DNA: TGCGCCAGCAGCCCGGACAGCCCGGTGGAGACCCAGTACTTC
CDR3: CASSPDSPVETQYF
D: -
J: TRBJ2-5
V: TRBV5-1
size: -

DNA: TGTGCCAGCAGCTTAAAGGGACTGGTGGAGACCCAGTACTTC
CDR3: CASSLKGLVETQYF
D: -
J: TRBJ2-5
V: TRBV13
size: few

DNA: TGTGCCAGCAGTTACCAGGCGTCCGGGAACACTGAAGCTTTCTTT
CDR3: CASSYQASGNTEAFF
D: -
J: TRBJ1-1
V: TRBV27
size: -

DNA: TGTGCCAGCAGCCTACTAGCGGGGGCATCCTACGAGCAGTACTTC
CDR3: CASSLLAGASYEQYF
D: TRBD2
J: TRBJ2-7
V: TRBV7-9
size: -

DNA: TGTGCCAGCAGTTACCAGGGGGGTTGGTATGGCTACACCTTC
CDR3: CASSYQGGWYGYTF
D: TRBD1
J: TRBJ1-2
V: TRBV6-5
size: few

DNA: TGTGCCAGCAGCGTAGGTAGCGGGAGCGAGCAGTACTTC
CDR3: CASSVGSGSEQYF
D: TRBD2
J: TRBJ2-7
V: TRBV9
size: -

DNA: TGCAGTGCCGTGGGACTAGCGGTCTCCTACGAGCAGTACTTC
CDR3: CSAVGLAVSYEQYF
D: TRBD2
J: TRBJ2-7
V: TRBV20-1
size: medium-sized

DNA: TGTGCCAGCAGTGAAGGTCGGTGGGCGGGAGGGTTTGGCAATGAGCAGTTCTTC
CDR3: CASSEGRWAGGFGNEQFF
D: TRBD2
J: TRBJ2-1
V: TRBV2
size: few

DNA: TGTGCCAGCAGTTTACCGACAGGGAGCTCCTACAATGAGCAGTTCTTC
CDR3: CASSLPTGSSYNEQFF
D: TRBD1
J: TRBJ2-1
V: TRBV7-9
size: -

DNA: TGCGCCAGCAGCTCCATACCCCGTCCTCCCAATGAGCAGTTCTTC
CDR3: CASSSIPRPPNEQFF
D: -
J: TRBJ2-1
V: TRBV5-1
size: -

DNA: TGTGCCAGTAGTATAGATCTGTGGGGGACCCCTGAAGCTTTCTTT
CDR3: CASSIDLWGTPEAFF
D: -
J: TRBJ1-1
V: TRBV19
size: few

DNA: TGTGCCAGCAGCAGAACAGTCAATGAGCAGTTCTTC
CDR3: CASSRTVNEQFF
D: -
J: TRBJ2-1
V: TRBV6-5
size: few

DNA: TGTGCCAGCAGTTTACTATCAGCAGGGTCCAGCACTGGCTACACCTTC
CDR3: CASSLLSAGSSTGYTF
D: -
J: TRBJ1-2
V: TRBV12-3/TRBV12-4
size: -

DNA: TGTGCCAGCAGCTTAGTATCCCCACCCGCGGGGGGAATTGCTAATGAGCAGTTCTTC
CDR3: CASSLVSPPAGGIANEQFF
D: TRBD2
J: TRBJ2-1
V: TRBV11-3
size: -

DNA: TGCAGCGTTGACCGGGGGGCTAGCGACGAGCAGTACTTC
CDR3: CSVDRGASDEQYF
D: -
J: TRBJ2-7
V: TRBV29-1
size: few

DNA: TGTGCCACCGCCTTACCCCAGGGCGATGAGCAGTTCTTC
CDR3: CATALPQGDEQFF
D: -
J: TRBJ2-1
V: TRBV5-4
size: many

DNA: TGTGCCAGCAGTCGCCAGGTATGGGGGGATGAGCAGTTCTTC
CDR3: CASSRQVWGDEQFF
D: -
J: TRBJ2-1
V: TRBV12-3/TRBV12-4
size: few

DNA: TGCGCCAGCAGACCCCCCCAGGGGACTATCGAGCAGTACTTC
CDR3: CASRPPQGTIEQYF
D: -
J: TRBJ2-7
V: TRBV5-1
size: many

DNA: TGTGCCAGCAGCCGTAATAGCAGGGAATCCGTTGCGAACACTGAAGCTTTCTTT
CDR3: CASSRNSRESVANTEAFF
D: -
J: TRBJ1-1
V: TRBV7-6
size: -

DNA: TGTGCCAGCAGTGACCTACTATTGAACACTGAAGCTTTCTTT
CDR3: CASSDLLLNTEAFF
D: -
J: TRBJ1-1
V: TRBV6-1
size: -

DNA: TGCGCCAGCAGCCAAGAAGGGGTCCGGGGTGAGCAGTTCTTC
CDR3: CASSQEGVRGEQFF
D: -
J: TRBJ2-1
V: TRBV4-1
size: few

DNA: TGTGCCAGCAGCTTCCTGCCGGGACAGGAACAGTTCTTC
CDR3: CASSFLPGQEQFF
D: TRBD1
J: TRBJ2-1
V: TRBV7-9
size: few

DNA: TGTGCCAGCAGCTTAGCAACGGGACCTCGGGAGGATGAGCAGTTCTTC
CDR3: CASSLATGPREDEQFF
D: TRBD2
J: TRBJ2-1
V: TRBV7-9
size: few